What follows are 10 T cell receptor beta chains derived from one specimen sequenced in a study of blood T cell repertoires in COVID-19 (dated by TCRdb to 2019 to 2021). The library was generated by the immunoSEQ multiplex PCR assay. The table comes from immuneACCESS by way of TCRdb, which keeps in-frame sequences with V and J called. Part of the clones is missing from these tables; in studies checked, under half for an unresolved V gene and the rest for unknown reasons. The sample table shows about 320,000 clones, and roughly 90% are seen once. The leading ten clones occupy approximately 5.5% of the sample. The sample taken for sequencing was PBMCs or T cells enriched from blood (not recorded which). These receptors all stem from a man aged 60-69 years who had recovered from COVID-19.

This clone was found once. This sequence joins TRBV28 and TRBJ2-1; D possibly corresponds to TRBD2 (5 bases). In germline, CDR1 is MDHEN, CDR2 SYDVKM. This CDR3 comprises 15 residues. Trimming took 1 base from V and 8 from J, leaving 15 bases between them. The CDR3 DNA follows: TGTGCCAGCAGTTTATCCGGGGTTGAGGACCATGAGCAGTTCTTC. It specifies CASSLSGVEDHEQFF.

The CDR3 sequence is CASSLPAGPNQPQHF. For the CDR3, the DNA is TGTGCCAGCAGTTTACCCGCAGGGCCAAATCAGCCCCAGCATTTT. V gene TRBV28 combines with J gene TRBJ1-5, with a possible D match to TRBD1 (5 bases). The CDR3 spans 15 residues. V lost 2 bases and J lost 4, with 12 bases in between. The germline CDR1 and CDR2 sequences are MDHEN and SYDVKM.

The chain recombines TRBV5-1 with TRBJ2-3, with TRBD2 matching 12 bases. Per germline, CDR1 SGHRS and CDR2 YFSETQ. The ends lost 7 bases at V and 0 bases at J; junction bases unmatched: 6. The CDR3 runs 16 residues. The CDR3, as DNA: TGCGCCAGCGGACGGACTAGCGGGGCTAGCACAGATACGCAGTATTTT. It is translated as CASGRTSGASTDTQYF.

V and J are TRBV6-5 and TRBJ2-6, with unresolved D. V lost 4 bases, J lost 0 bases, and 7 bases lay in between. This CDR3 region has 15 residues. The germline V gene encodes CDR1 MNHEY and CDR2 SVGAGI. The CDR3 loop is CASSFRFSGANVLTF. The DNA for the CDR3 is TGTGCCAGCAGTTTCAGGTTCTCTGGGGCCAACGTCCTGACTTTC.

This clone was recorded once. The chain is built from TRBV7-6 and TRBJ2-7, with 7 nucleotides matching TRBD2. The length of the CDR3 is 15 residues. The ends lost 1 base at V and 2 bases at J; junction bases unmatched: 5. The germline gives CDR1 SGHVS, CDR2 FNYEAQ. DNA for the CDR3: TGTGCCAGCAGCTTAGGCGGGAGAAGTCCCTACGAGCAGTACTTC. It translates to CASSLGGRSPYEQYF.

The rearrangement links TRBV16 to TRBJ1-2, with TRBD1 as a possible D gene (5 bases). This CDR3 spans 16 amino acids. Looked up from germline, CDR1 is KGHSY and CDR2 is FQNENV. The ends were cut back, 4 bases at V and 0 bases at J, with 15 bases in the middle. The CDR3 DNA follows: TGTGCCAGCAGCCCCCAGGAGGGGTGGGCTAACTATGGCTACACCTTC. Its protein is CASSPQEGWANYGYTF.

CDR3: CASSLWSGGNTGELFF. The CDR3 DNA reads TGTGCCAGCAGTTTATGGTCAGGGGGCAACACCGGGGAGCTGTTTTTT. The J gene is TRBJ2-2, the V gene TRBV28; 8 bases map to TRBD1. The CDR3 sequence is 16 residues long. Germline V lookup: CDR1 MDHEN, CDR2 SYDVKM. V was pared by 0 bases and J by 2 bases, with 2 bases of the junction left unmatched.

V and J are TRBV5-6 and TRBJ1-2; the D gene is possibly TRBD1 (6 bases). CDR3 length: 15 residues. Trimming left V 4 bases short and J 5 bases short, with 18 bases between. Germline CDR1 is SGHDT and CDR2 is YYEEEE. The CDR3 DNA sequence: TGTGCCAGCAGCCGCCGACAAGGGGGAATTTATGGCTACACCTTC. It is translated as CASSRRQGGIYGYTF.

The chain combines TRBV9 with TRBJ2-5; a weak D match, TRBD2 (7 bases). The CDR3 extends over 15 amino acids. Germline loops: CDR1 SGDLS, CDR2 YYNGEE. V lost 3 bases, J lost 5 bases, and 17 bases lay in between. CDR3: CASSAEGGSRETQYF. The CDR3 DNA follows: TGTGCCAGCAGCGCCGAGGGGGGGTCTAGGGAGACCCAGTACTTC.

Comment on this clone: The sample holds other DNA sequences that translate to the same CDR3. The chain combines TRBV7-9 with TRBJ2-7; maybe TRBD1 (5 bases). Trimming shortened V by 1 base and J by 0 bases, and 7 bases separated the two germline ends. The CDR3 length is 14 residues. The germline V gene has CDR1 SEHNR and CDR2 FQNEAQ (reference sequence). In DNA, the CDR3 is TGTGCCAGCAGCTTAGTTCAGGGCTCCTACGAGCAGTACTTC. Amino acids: CASSLVQGSYEQYF.